This passage covers 10 T cell receptor beta chains from one sample sequenced in a study of T cells after yellow fever vaccination. TCRdb re-analysed the 5' RACE reads in MiXCR, keeping a single row per CDR3 protein. The profile shows 200,000 to 250,000 distinct CDR3 sequences, 6.9% of them singletons. The sequencing used CD4+ T cells sorted from PBMCs, collected 15 days after the yellow fever booster vaccination. The receptors stem from a young man who received the YFV17D yellow fever vaccine.

This clonotype was seen many times. CDR3 region: CASSLGGGGETQYF. The CDR3 coding sequence is TGTGCCAGCAGCTTAGGAGGGGGAGGAGAGACCCAGTACTTC. The V gene is TRBV7-9, the J gene TRBJ2-5; D is perhaps TRBD1 or TRBD2 (6 bases each). Trimming shortened V by 1 base and J by 4 bases, and 10 bases separated the two germline ends. The CDR3 covers 14 residues. Germline loops: CDR1 SEHNR, CDR2 FQNEAQ (reference sequence).

This clonotype was picked up a small number of times. This rearrangement joins TRBV2 to TRBJ2-7; D might be TRBD1 (6 bases). Germline V CDR1 and CDR2: SNHLY, FYNNEI. The CDR3 is 14 residues long. The germline V and J ends were trimmed by 4 bases and 5 bases, with 15 bases remaining between them. This CDR3 is CASSAPLQGHEQYF. The CDR3, as DNA: TGTGCCAGCAGTGCCCCTCTACAGGGTCACGAGCAGTACTTC.

This clonotype appeared a few times. The chain uses TRBV5-1 and TRBJ2-5; TRBD2 matches at 9 bases. The CDR3 has 17 residues. V gave up 0 bases and J gave up 2 bases; unmatched junction bases: 8. Germline V gives CDR1 SGHRS, CDR2 YFSETQ. CDR3 nucleotide sequence: TGCGCCAGCAGCTTGGGGGTAGCGGGAGCGATACAAGAGACCCAGTACTTC. Translation gives CASSLGVAGAIQETQYF.

The chain joins TRBV10-1 to TRBJ2-3, with TRBD1 matching 9 bases. This CDR3 spans 15 amino acids. The V segment lost 3 bases and the J segment 0 bases; nucleotides outside the gene matches: 1. Looked up from germline, CDR1 is WNHNN and CDR2 is SYGVQD (reference sequence). CDR3 coding DNA: TGCGCCAGCAGTGATGGACAGGGGAGCACAGATACGCAGTATTTT. Translated: CASSDGQGSTDTQYF.

This clonotype showed up just a few times. This sequence joins TRBV7-2 and TRBJ1-4; TRBD1 might be the D (5 bases). Germline CDR1 is SGHTA and CDR2 is FQGNSA. Trimming cost V 5 bases and J 5 bases, with 12 bases left between them. CDR3 length: 14 amino acids. The CDR3 region is CASSAGTLNEKLFF. The CDR3 DNA reads as TGTGCCAGCAGCGCCGGGACGTTGAATGAAAAACTGTTTTTT.

This clonotype was detected ten times or more. The CDR3 loop is CASSVTQELAGMGQETQYF. CDR3 in DNA: TGTGCCAGCAGCGTAACACAGGAGTTAGCGGGAATGGGACAAGAGACCCAGTACTTC. The gene calls are TRBV7-2 and TRBJ2-5; 8 bases match TRBD2. This CDR3 spans 19 amino acids. Germline V lookup: CDR1 SGHTA, CDR2 FQGNSA. V lost 5 bases, J lost 2 bases, and 19 bases stayed unmatched.

This clonotype occurred many times. The V call is TRBV12-3 or TRBV12-4, the J call TRBJ2-2; D possibly corresponds to TRBD2 (6 bases). The V and J ends lost 7 bases and 4 bases respectively, with 16 bases between them. This CDR3 has 15 residues. CDR3 protein: CASTPQGEVTGELFF. Here the CDR3 DNA reads TGTGCCAGCACCCCACAAGGGGAGGTCACCGGGGAGCTGTTTTTT.

The chain carries TRBV7-6 and TRBJ2-7; D perhaps matches TRBD1 (6 bases). Germline loops: CDR1 SGHVS, CDR2 FNYEAQ. CDR3 length: 14 amino acids. V shed 6 bases and J shed 6 bases, with 18 bases lying between them. The DNA of the CDR3 is TGTGCCAGCAGTTTTATCGCAGGGGATACCGAGCAGTACTTC. It is translated as CASSFIAGDTEQYF.

The chain has TRBV29-1 and TRBJ2-2; D possibly corresponds to TRBD1 (6 bases). Germline V CDR1 and CDR2: SQVTM, ANQGSEA. With 7 bases removed from V and 1 base from J, the gap between germline ends came to 10 bases. The length of the CDR3 is 13 residues. The CDR3 nucleotides read TGCAGCGGCAGGGGTGGGAACACCGGGGAGCTGTTTTTT. Translation gives CSGRGGNTGELFF.

In this sample, this clonotype turned up many times. The chain links TRBV20-1 to TRBJ2-3; D could derive from TRBD1 or TRBD2 (5 bases each). Germline V gene data show CDR1 as DFQATT and CDR2 as SNEGSKA (reference sequence). The CDR3 is 14 amino acids. Trimming took 5 bases from V and 0 from J, leaving 12 bases between them. CDR3 protein: CSAYPGRSTDTQYF. As DNA, the CDR3 is TGCAGTGCTTATCCGGGACGGAGCACAGATACGCAGTATTTT.